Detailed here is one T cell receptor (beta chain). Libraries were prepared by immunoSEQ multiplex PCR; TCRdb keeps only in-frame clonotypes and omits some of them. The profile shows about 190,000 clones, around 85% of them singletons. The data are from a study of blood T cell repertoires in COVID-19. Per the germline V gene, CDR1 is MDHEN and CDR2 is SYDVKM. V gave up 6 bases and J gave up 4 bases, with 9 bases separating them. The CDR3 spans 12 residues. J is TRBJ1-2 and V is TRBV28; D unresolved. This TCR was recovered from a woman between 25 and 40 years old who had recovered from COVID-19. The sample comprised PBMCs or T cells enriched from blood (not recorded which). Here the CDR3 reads CASRELVYGYTF. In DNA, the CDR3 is TGTGCCAGCAGGGAACTAGTCTATGGCTACACCTTC.